These 20 T cell receptor beta chains share one sample of origin, sequenced in a study of identical twins. MiXCR, applied by TCRdb to the 5' RACE reads, yields one record per CDR3 protein. The data contain some 1,600,000 distinct CDR3 sequences, about 30% of them singletons. The sample taken for sequencing was cord blood. The receptors shown here come from a newborn girl in good health.

Here the CDR3 DNA reads TGCAGCGCCGCGGTGCTTGGACCCAGGACAGATACGCAGTATTTT. Translation gives CSAAVLGPRTDTQYF. The chain is built from TRBV29-1 and TRBJ2-3; D remains ambiguous. Germline loops: CDR1 SQVTM, CDR2 ANQGSEA. The V and J ends lost 7 bases and 3 bases respectively, with 20 bases between them. The CDR3 runs to 15 residues.

The table lists this clonotype with a few counts. The gene calls are TRBV3-1 and TRBJ1-1; maybe TRBD1 (5 bases). The ends were cut back, 4 bases at V and 3 bases at J, with 18 bases in the middle. This CDR3 spans 16 amino acids. Germline CDR1 is LGHDT and CDR2 is YNNKEL (reference sequence). As DNA, the CDR3 is TGTGCCAGCAGCCCTAAAGGGTGGGGGAAGGACACTGAAGCTTTCTTT. Its protein is CASSPKGWGKDTEAFF. Using reference TRBV3-1 and TRBJ1-1 for the parts outside the CDR3, the full variable domain is DTAVSQTPKYLVTQMGNDKSIKCEQNLGHDTMYWYKQDSKKFLKIMFSYNNKELIINETVPNRFSPKSPDKAHLNLHINSLELGDSAVYFCASSPKGWGKDTEAFFGQGTRLTVV.

The J gene is TRBJ1-2, the V gene TRBV20-1; the match to TRBD1 covers 8 bases. Looked up from germline, CDR1 is DFQATT and CDR2 is SNEGSKA (reference sequence). The CDR3 runs to 14 residues. V dropped 6 bases and J dropped 4; count of bases not matched to a gene: 10. The DNA for the CDR3 is TGCAGTGCAAACGACAGGGGAAAAGGCTATGGCTACACCTTC. Protein: CSANDRGKGYGYTF.

The CDR3 reads CSVRGMGTDTQYF. The CDR3 coding sequence is TGCAGCGTGAGGGGTATGGGTACAGATACGCAGTATTTT. The rearrangement links TRBV29-1 to TRBJ2-3; D possibly matches TRBD1 or TRBD2 (5 bases each). Between the trimmed V and J ends, which lost 6 bases and 3 bases, there was a span of 13 bases. This CDR3 region has 13 residues. Looked up from germline, CDR1 is SQVTM and CDR2 is ANQGSEA.

Comments on this clonotype: The conserved final phenylalanine or tryptophan is absent from the CDR3, which likely points to a read error. This chain connects TRBV5-1 to TRBJ2-5; TRBD2 might be the D (5 bases). Germline V gene sequence: CDR1 SGHRS, CDR2 YFSETQ. V shed 4 bases and J shed 5 bases, with 12 bases lying between them. The CDR3 loop spans 13 amino acids. CDR3 sequence (DNA): TGCGCCAGCAGCCCGGGATTCGCGGAGACCCAGTACTCC. Translated: CASSPGFAETQYS.

The J gene is TRBJ2-3, the V gene TRBV6-1; possible D gene TRBD2, 6 bases. Trimming removed 2 bases from V and 6 bases from J, with 12 bases in between. This CDR3 has 14 residues. Germline CDR1 is MNHNS and CDR2 is SASEGT. As DNA, the CDR3 is TGTGCCAGCAGTGAATCCCTCCTAGCGGATACGCAGTATTTT. Protein product: CASSESLLADTQYF.

The chain uses TRBV20-1 and TRBJ1-2, with TRBD1 matching 12 bases. Germline V gene data show CDR1 as DFQATT and CDR2 as SNEGSKA (reference sequence). The length of the CDR3 is 15 residues. Trimming cost V 1 base and J 6 bases; bases outside gene matches: 6. CDR3 in amino acids: CSARGRDRGRNGYTF. The CDR3 DNA is TGCAGTGCTAGAGGCCGGGACAGGGGGCGTAATGGCTACACCTTC.

As concerns this clonotype: A much larger clone differs by one base, so this may be a read error. The rearrangement uses TRBV4-2 and TRBJ2-1; D remains unclear. This CDR3 has 13 amino acids. CDR1 and CDR2 from the germline V gene are LGHNA and YNFKEQ. CDR3 nucleotide sequence: TGTGCCGGCAGCCAAGATATGGCGAATGAGCAGTTCTTC. Protein: CAGSQDMANEQFF.

This clonotype was counted many times. The chain couples TRBV5-1 to TRBJ2-1; unclear D gene. The germline gives CDR1 SGHRS, CDR2 YFSETQ. CDR3 size: 13 residues. Trimming stripped 1 base from V and 5 bases from J, with 7 bases between. The CDR3 loop reads CASSLFTDNEQFF. The CDR3 DNA reads as TGCGCCAGCAGCTTGTTCACCGACAATGAGCAGTTCTTC.

CDR3 amino acids: CASSFPVDGPTDTQYF. DNA for the CDR3: TGTGCCAGCAGTTTCCCCGTCGATGGTCCCACAGATACGCAGTATTTT. The chain couples TRBV28 to TRBJ2-3; D gene uncertain. Looked up from germline, CDR1 is MDHEN and CDR2 is SYDVKM. V was cut by 3 bases and J by 2 bases, with 15 bases left in between. The CDR3 runs to 16 residues.

This clonotype was detected ten times or more. CDR3 region: CAIRLTGDGYTF. CDR3 DNA: TGTGCCATCAGGTTGACAGGGGATGGCTACACCTTC. V gene TRBV10-3 combines with J gene TRBJ1-2; TRBD1 aligns across 8 bases. This CDR3 is 12 amino acids long. Germline assignment: CDR1 ENHRY and CDR2 SYGVKD. V lost 6 bases and J lost 6; bases outside the gene matches: 3.

This clonotype was observed a few times. The chain couples TRBV28 to TRBJ2-4, with 10 bases aligning to TRBD2. The CDR3 runs to 18 residues. The germline V gene has CDR1 MDHEN and CDR2 SYDVKM. Losses at the gene ends were 7 bases for V and 3 bases for J; bases not matched to a gene: 15. As DNA, the CDR3 is TGTGCCAGCACCCCCTGGCCAGCGGGAGGGCTTGGCAAAAACATTCAGTACTTC. This encodes CASTPWPAGGLGKNIQYF.

This rearrangement joins TRBV4-2 to TRBJ1-2; D perhaps matches TRBD1 (6 bases). The CDR3 is made up of 17 amino acids. Trimming left V 1 base short and J 4 bases short, with 19 bases between. The germline V gene encodes CDR1 LGHNA and CDR2 YNFKEQ. The CDR3 is CASSQASDRSSFYGYTF. The CDR3 coding sequence is TGTGCCAGCAGCCAAGCGTCGGACAGAAGCTCTTTCTATGGCTACACCTTC.

The V and J genes are TRBV10-3 and TRBJ1-1; tentative D call: TRBD1 (5 bases). From germline, CDR1 is ENHRY and CDR2 SYGVKD. Trimming took 10 bases from V and 4 from J, leaving 16 bases between them. This CDR3 spans 13 amino acids. CDR3 bases: TGTGCCAGCTTGGGGGGGGGAACCACTGAAGCTTTCTTT. Protein: CASLGGGTTEAFF.

In its sample, this clonotype was seen a few times. The CDR3 protein is CSASWVLYNEQFF. CDR3 coding DNA: TGCAGTGCCAGTTGGGTACTGTACAATGAGCAGTTCTTC. The V gene is TRBV20-1, the J gene TRBJ2-1; no firm D call. Germline CDR1 reads DFQATT; CDR2 reads SNEGSKA (reference sequence). This CDR3 is built from 13 residues. The V end was cut by 6 bases, the J end by 4 bases, with 13 bases between.

This clonotype has a handful of counts. V gene TRBV5-1 combines with J gene TRBJ2-7; 15 bases are a match to TRBD2. V gave up 2 bases and J gave up 1 base; unmatched junction bases: 7. Germline V CDR1 and CDR2: SGHRS, YFSETQ. The CDR3 is made up of 18 amino acids. The CDR3 loop reads CASSFGLAGGPLSYEQYF. The CDR3 DNA sequence: TGCGCCAGCAGCTTTGGACTAGCGGGAGGGCCTCTTTCCTACGAGCAGTACTTC.

This rearrangement joins TRBV6-5 to TRBJ2-1; TRBD1 matches at 7 bases. Unmatched junction bases numbered 12, after V lost 0 bases and J lost 4 bases. The CDR3 contains 18 residues. Germline V gene sequence: CDR1 MNHEY, CDR2 SVGAGI. The CDR3 protein is CASSYSARLPGQYNEQFF. CDR3 nucleotides: TGTGCCAGCAGTTACTCAGCTCGCCTACCGGGACAGTACAATGAGCAGTTCTTC.

This clonotype was recorded once. The CDR3 spells CASSLAADPYNEQFF. The CDR3 nucleotides are TGCGCCAGCAGCTTGGCGGCGGACCCCTACAATGAGCAGTTCTTC. The chain combines TRBV5-1 with TRBJ2-1; D is ambiguous. The length of the CDR3 is 15 residues. The germline CDR1 and CDR2 sequences are SGHRS and YFSETQ. V lost 0 bases and J 2 bases, leaving 9 bases between the germline ends.

This clonotype was counted only a few times. The rearrangement links TRBV14 to TRBJ2-5, with unresolved D. From germline, CDR1 is SGHDN and CDR2 FVKESK. The CDR3 contains 13 residues. V was clipped by 2 bases and J by 11 bases, with 15 bases between them. The DNA of the CDR3 is TGTGCCAGCAGCCAATTTCAAGCTGATGAGCAGTACTTC. Translating gives CASSQFQADEQYF.

The V call is TRBV4-1, the J call TRBJ1-2, with no clear D. This CDR3 has 15 residues. Per germline, CDR1 MGHRA and CDR2 YSYEKL. V was clipped by 0 bases and J by 3 bases, with 11 bases between them. Here the CDR3 reads CASSQEPRVYYGYTF. DNA for the CDR3: TGCGCCAGCAGCCAAGAGCCAAGGGTATACTATGGCTACACCTTC.